Presented here are 31 T cell receptor beta chains from one specimen sequenced in a study of graft-versus-host responses after intestinal transplantation. Assay: immunoSEQ multiplex PCR; the TCRdb copy retains only in-frame clones and omits some. Of fewer than 75,000 clones in the sample, roughly 90% were seen once. Here the sequenced sample was PBMCs, taken 26 days after transplant. Source of these receptors: a human patient who received an intestinal transplant, so some T cells may come from the graft donor.

V is TRBV13 and J is TRBJ2-1; 12 bases line up with TRBD2. Germline CDR1 reads PRHDT; CDR2 reads FYEKMQ (reference sequence). Unmatched junction bases numbered 15, after V lost 5 bases and J lost 4 bases. The CDR3 totals 19 residues. The CDR3, as DNA: TGTGCCAGCAGCGGTACTCTAGCGGGGGGGGGAGCGGGGTACAATGAGCAGTTCTTC. Translating gives CASSGTLAGGGAGYNEQFF.

V is TRBV27 and J is TRBJ2-2; 7 bases match TRBD2. Germline loops: CDR1 MNHEY, CDR2 SMNVEV (reference sequence). V was clipped by 3 bases and J by 4 bases; unmatched bases: 5. This CDR3 is built from 15 residues. CDR3 sequence reads: CASSLGGLSTGELFF. CDR3 in DNA: TGTGCCAGCAGTTTGGGAGGGTTGAGCACCGGGGAGCTGTTTTTT.

This rearrangement joins TRBV29-1 to TRBJ2-6, with 8 bases fitting TRBD1. This CDR3 is built from 14 residues. Germline loops: CDR1 SQVTM, CDR2 ANQGSEA. Unmatched junction bases numbered 3, after V lost 6 bases and J lost 2 bases. The DNA for the CDR3 is TGCAGCGTCAGGACAGGGACTGGGGCCAACGTCCTGACTTTC. Translation gives CSVRTGTGANVLTF.

DNA of the CDR3: TGTGCCAGCGCCCCAGCGGGGGGCTGGGCAGATACGCAGTATTTT. It codes for CASAPAGGWADTQYF. The chain couples TRBV27 to TRBJ2-3, with TRBD2 matching 9 bases. Trimming took 8 bases from V and 4 from J; bases not matched to a gene: 10. Germline CDR1 reads MNHEY; CDR2 reads SMNVEV (reference sequence). CDR3 length equals 15 residues.

V usage is TRBV4-1 and J usage is TRBJ2-1, with D maybe TRBD2 (6 bases). The CDR3 totals 15 residues. The ends were cut back, 2 bases at V and 1 base at J, with 9 bases in the middle. From germline, CDR1 is MGHRA and CDR2 YSYEKL. CDR3 sequence reads: CASSQPGESYNEQFF. Here the CDR3 DNA reads TGCGCCAGCAGCCAACCGGGGGAATCCTACAATGAGCAGTTCTTC.

The J gene is TRBJ2-1, the V gene TRBV4-2; D may be TRBD1 (5 bases). CDR1 and CDR2 from the germline V gene are LGHNA and YNFKEQ. The CDR3 sequence is 13 residues long. V was cut by 3 bases and J by 7 bases, with 10 bases left in between. Here the CDR3 reads CASSQGRKNEQFF. DNA for the CDR3: TGTGCCAGCAGCCAGGGGCGAAAGAATGAGCAGTTCTTC.

The rearrangement joins TRBV5-1 to TRBJ2-1; TRBD2 matches 10 bases. V shed 5 bases, J shed 4 bases, and the junction held 3 bases outside the gene matches. Germline assignment: CDR1 SGHRS and CDR2 YFSETQ. This CDR3 is 14 amino acids long. This CDR3 reads CASRSSGGYNEQFF. CDR3 nucleotides: TGCGCCAGCAGGAGTAGCGGGGGGTACAATGAGCAGTTCTTC. Full variable domain (missing parts from reference TRBV5-1 and TRBJ2-1): KAGVTQTPRYLIKTRGQQVTLSCSPISGHRSVSWYQQTPGQGLQFLFEYFSETQRNKGNFPGRFSGRQFSNSRSEMNVSTLELGDSALYLCASRSSGGYNEQFFGPGTRLTVL.

V is TRBV9 and J is TRBJ2-5; tentatively, D is TRBD2 (5 bases). Germline loops: CDR1 SGDLS, CDR2 YYNGEE. This CDR3 comprises 13 residues. Trimming shortened V by 7 bases and J by 5 bases, and 15 bases separated the two germline ends. Written as DNA, the CDR3 is TGTGCCAGCTCCCTGAGTGGGGAGGAGACCCAGTACTTC. It codes for CASSLSGEETQYF. The variable domain in full, with the rest retrieved from reference TRBV9 and TRBJ2-5, is DSGVTQTPKHLITATGQRVTLRCSPRSGDLSVYWYQQSLDQGLQFLIQYYNGEERAKGNILERFSAQQFPDLHSELNLSSLELGDSALYFCASSLSGEETQYFGPGTRLLVL.

This chain links TRBV6-5 with TRBJ2-1; D remains unclear. The CDR3 contains 15 residues. CDR1 is MNHEY and CDR2 is SVGAGI in the germline V gene. V lost 2 bases to trimming and J lost 0 bases, with 8 bases between them. The CDR3 DNA sequence: TGTGCCAGCAGTTACCGACAAAGCTCCTACAATGAGCAGTTCTTC. This codes for CASSYRQSSYNEQFF.

The chain recombines TRBV11-2 with TRBJ2-5; 10 bases agree with TRBD2. Trimming removed 5 bases from V and 5 bases from J; junction bases left unmatched: 8. This CDR3 contains 15 residues. Germline CDR1 reads SGHAT; CDR2 reads FQNNGV. CDR3 in amino acids: CASSRTSGGGETQYF. The DNA of the CDR3 is TGTGCCAGCAGCCGTACCAGCGGGGGGGGTGAGACCCAGTACTTC.

This chain links TRBV7-6 with TRBJ1-4; 7 bases align to TRBD1. Trimming cost V 5 bases and J 3 bases; bases outside gene matches: 3. The germline V gene has CDR1 SGHVS and CDR2 FNYEAQ. This CDR3 is built from 14 residues. The CDR3 reads CASSADRSNEKLFF. CDR3 bases: TGTGCCAGCAGCGCGGACAGGTCTAATGAAAAACTGTTTTTT.

The V and J genes are TRBV9 and TRBJ2-2, with 7 bases fitting TRBD1. CDR1 and CDR2 from the germline V gene are SGDLS and YYNGEE. After removal of 5 bases from V and 5 bases from J, the junction contained 0 bases not matched to a gene. This CDR3 has 12 amino acids. This chain's CDR3 is CASRQGTGELFF. CDR3 bases: TGTGCCAGCAGACAGGGGACCGGGGAGCTGTTTTTT.

The chain is built from TRBV28 and TRBJ2-7; TRBD2 might be the D (5 bases). This CDR3 spans 16 amino acids. Germline CDR1 reads MDHEN; CDR2 reads SYDVKM. V was shortened by 6 bases and J by 7 bases, with 25 bases between the two germline ends. CDR3 sequence (DNA): TGTGCCAGCAGGGGAATACCGGGATCACCTTCATCGGAGCAGTACTTC. It encodes CASRGIPGSPSSEQYF.

The chain combines TRBV28 with TRBJ2-2, with D unclear. V lost 3 bases and J 5 bases, leaving 10 bases between the germline ends. The CDR3 has 14 residues. The germline gives CDR1 MDHEN, CDR2 SYDVKM. CDR3 DNA sequence: TGTGCCAGCAGTTTCTTCGGTGGTACCGGGGAGCTGTTTTTT. The encoded protein is CASSFFGGTGELFF.

V and J are TRBV19 and TRBJ2-7, with 7 bases lining up with TRBD1. The V segment lost 6 bases and the J segment 3 bases; nucleotides outside the gene matches: 11. Germline V gene sequence: CDR1 LNHDA, CDR2 SQIVND (reference sequence). The CDR3 is 15 amino acids. The DNA for the CDR3 is TGTGCCAGTAGCAGTGGTAAGGGGGCAGTCTACGAGCAGTACTTC. Protein product: CASSSGKGAVYEQYF.

CDR3 region: CASSLGRGQYYGYTF. CDR3 in DNA: TGTGCCAGCAGCTTAGGCAGGGGGCAGTACTATGGCTACACCTTC. The V and J genes are TRBV13 and TRBJ1-2, with TRBD1 matching 8 bases. In germline, CDR1 is PRHDT, CDR2 FYEKMQ (reference sequence). This CDR3 spans 15 amino acids. Germline trimming cut 0 bases from V and 3 bases from J; bases unmatched to any gene: 3.

The rearrangement links TRBV5-1 to TRBJ2-5; 7 nucleotides match TRBD1. Germline loops: CDR1 SGHRS, CDR2 YFSETQ. The length of the CDR3 is 13 residues. The junction had 2 bases not matched to a gene; V was cut back by 5 bases and J by 1 base. The CDR3 coding sequence is TGCGCCAGCAGGACAGGGCCCCAAGAGACCCAGTACTTC. It yields the protein CASRTGPQETQYF.

V is TRBV7-9 and J is TRBJ2-7; D unclear. V was shortened by 2 bases and J by 0 bases, with 5 bases between the two germline ends. The length of the CDR3 is 13 residues. The germline gives CDR1 SEHNR, CDR2 FQNEAQ (reference sequence). CDR3 residues: CASSLPGSYEQYV. For the CDR3, the DNA is TGTGCCAGCAGCTTACCAGGCTCCTACGAGCAGTACGTC.

The chain couples TRBV5-6 to TRBJ2-7; 11 nucleotides line up with TRBD2. The CDR3 runs 14 residues. V shed 5 bases and J 4 bases; nucleotides not matched to a gene: 5. In germline, CDR1 is SGHDT, CDR2 YYEEEE. The CDR3 reads CASSYRTSGYEQYV. The CDR3 bases are TGTGCCAGCAGTTACCGGACTAGCGGGTACGAGCAGTACGTC.

The chain links TRBV5-1 to TRBJ2-5; possibly TRBD2 for D (7 bases). V was trimmed by 1 base and J by 5 bases, leaving 15 bases between them. Germline CDR1 and CDR2: SGHRS and YFSETQ. The CDR3 spans 15 residues. Here the CDR3 reads CASSLTGGQGETQYF. CDR3 DNA: TGCGCCAGCAGCTTGACGGGGGGTCAGGGGGAGACCCAGTACTTC.

The rearrangement joins TRBV7-2 to TRBJ1-2, with D possibly TRBD1 on 6 matching bases. CDR1 SGHTA and CDR2 FQGNSA come from the germline V gene. V was pared by 5 bases and J by 4 bases, with 11 bases between. The CDR3 has 13 residues. CDR3 sequence (DNA): TGTGCCAGCAGCCCCGGACAGAGCTATGGCTACACCTTC. As protein: CASSPGQSYGYTF. The full variable domain, its missing parts supplied by reference TRBV7-2 and TRBJ1-2, is GAGVSQSPSNKVTEKGKDVELRCDPISGHTALYWYRQSLGQGLEFLIYFQGNSAPDKSGLPSDRFSAERTGGSVSTLTIQRTQQEDSAVYLCASSPGQSYGYTFGSGTRLTVV.

CDR3 sequence: CASRVDGDYGYTF. The CDR3 DNA follows: TGTGCCAGCAGAGTAGACGGAGACTATGGCTACACCTTC. The chain links TRBV5-6 to TRBJ1-2; no definite D call. Per germline, CDR1 SGHDT and CDR2 YYEEEE. This CDR3 has 13 amino acids. The V end was cut by 5 bases, the J end by 3 bases, with 11 bases between.

V usage is TRBV9 and J usage is TRBJ2-7; D is perhaps TRBD2 (6 bases). The CDR3 length is 15 residues. V lost 0 bases, J lost 5 bases, and 15 bases lay in between. From germline, CDR1 is SGDLS and CDR2 YYNGEE. DNA of the CDR3: TGTGCCAGCAGCGTAGACGGATTGGGGGGTAACGAGCAGTACTTC. Amino acid sequence: CASSVDGLGGNEQYF.

This chain links TRBV6-5 with TRBJ1-2; 8 bases line up with TRBD1. Germline loops: CDR1 MNHEY, CDR2 SVGAGI. The CDR3 consists of 15 residues. The V gene end was trimmed by 5 bases and the J gene end by 4 bases; junction bases not matched to a gene: 9. The CDR3, as DNA: TGTGCCAGCAGTACTGACAGGGGATTCGGCTATGGCTACACCTTC. Translating it yields CASSTDRGFGYGYTF.

This clone came up a few times. The chain employs TRBV2 and TRBJ1-4; D gene ambiguous. This CDR3 is 12 amino acids long. Looked up from germline, CDR1 is SNHLY and CDR2 is FYNNEI. The V end was cut by 8 bases, the J end by 8 bases, with 12 bases between. This CDR3 is CASRTSEEKLFF. CDR3 DNA: TGTGCCAGCCGGACTTCGGAGGAAAAACTGTTTTTT.

The chain employs TRBV10-2 and TRBJ2-7, with 7 bases that match TRBD2. Germline CDR1 reads WSHSY; CDR2 reads SAAADI. The CDR3 sequence is 13 residues long. The ends lost 6 bases at V and 0 bases at J; junction bases unmatched: 2. The CDR3 DNA reads TGCGCCAGCAGCAGCGGGACCTCCTACGAGCAGTACTTC. This sequence encodes CASSSGTSYEQYF.

The V call is TRBV28, the J call TRBJ2-3; 7 bases agree with TRBD1. The CDR3 loop spans 14 amino acids. The germline V gene has CDR1 MDHEN and CDR2 SYDVKM. V dropped 8 bases and J dropped 1; count of bases not matched to a gene: 6. The CDR3 sequence is CASQTGDGTDTQYF. DNA for the CDR3: TGTGCCAGCCAAACAGGGGACGGCACAGATACGCAGTATTTT. Complete variable domain (other parts from reference TRBV28 and TRBJ2-3): DVKVTQSSRYLVKRTGEKVFLECVQDMDHENMFWYRQDPGLGLRLIYFSYDVKMKEKGDIPEGYSVSREKKERFSLILESASTNQTSMYLCASQTGDGTDTQYFGPGTRLTVL.

J is TRBJ1-2 and V is TRBV13; D remains unclear. The CDR3 extends over 13 amino acids. Germline V gene data show CDR1 as PRHDT and CDR2 as FYEKMQ (reference sequence). The germline V and J ends were trimmed by 1 base and 6 bases, with 9 bases remaining between them. CDR3 in amino acids: CASSLASGNGYTF. DNA for the CDR3: TGTGCCAGCAGCTTAGCGTCCGGGAATGGCTACACCTTC.

This clone occurred once. The chain is built from TRBV29-1 and TRBJ1-2; D possibly corresponds to TRBD1 (5 bases). The CDR3 runs 11 residues. Germline CDR1 SQVTM, CDR2 ANQGSEA. V was shortened by 3 bases and J by 6 bases, with 8 bases between the two germline ends. The CDR3, as DNA: TGCAGCGTTGAGGCACAGGATGGCTACACCTTC. This translates into CSVEAQDGYTF. The full variable domain, in which reference TRBV29-1 and TRBJ1-2 provide the parts outside the CDR3, is SAVISQKPSRDICQRGTSLTIQCQVDSQVTMMFWYRQQPGQSLTLIATANQGSEATYESGFVIDKFPISRPNLTFSTLTVSNMSPEDSSIYLCSVEAQDGYTFGSGTRLTVV.

The CDR3 nucleotides are TGTGCCAGCAGCCCCCTTGGTAGCGGGGGGGGGTATACGCAGTATTTT. Its protein product is CASSPLGSGGGYTQYF. The chain couples TRBV11-2 to TRBJ2-3; 11 bases map to TRBD2. The CDR3 spans 16 residues. The germline gives CDR1 SGHAT, CDR2 FQNNGV. J gave up 7 bases and V 5 bases, and 11 bases lay outside the gene matches.

V is TRBV7-8 and J is TRBJ2-5; TRBD1 matches 8 bases. Germline CDR1 and CDR2: SGHVS and FQNEAQ. This CDR3 spans 17 amino acids. The V segment lost 5 bases and the J segment 4 bases; nucleotides outside the gene matches: 15. The CDR3, as DNA: TGTGCCAGCAGCGCGGCGTGGAGTGGAGGACAGGGAGAGACCCAGTACTTC. This translates into CASSAAWSGGQGETQYF. Based on the CDR3 plus reference TRBV7-8 and TRBJ2-5, the full variable domain is GAGVSQSPRYKVAKRGQDVALRCDPISGHVSLFWYQQALGQGPEFLTYFQNEAQLDKSGLPSDRFFAERPEGSVSTLKIQRTQQEDSAVYLCASSAAWSGGQGETQYFGPGTRLLVL.